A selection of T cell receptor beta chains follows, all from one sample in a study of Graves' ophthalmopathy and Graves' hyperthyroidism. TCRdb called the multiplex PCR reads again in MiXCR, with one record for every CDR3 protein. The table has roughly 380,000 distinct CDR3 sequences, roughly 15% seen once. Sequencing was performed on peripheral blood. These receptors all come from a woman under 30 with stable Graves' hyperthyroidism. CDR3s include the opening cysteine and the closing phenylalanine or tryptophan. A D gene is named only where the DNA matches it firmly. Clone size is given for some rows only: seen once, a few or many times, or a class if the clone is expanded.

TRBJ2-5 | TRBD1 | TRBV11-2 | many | CASSSGQEIQETQYF | TGTGCCAGCAGCTCTGGACAGGAGATCCAAGAGACCCAGTACTTC
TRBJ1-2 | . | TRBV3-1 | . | CASSQGRRGENYGYTF | TGTGCCAGCAGCCAAGGCAGGAGGGGAGAAAACTATGGCTACACCTTC
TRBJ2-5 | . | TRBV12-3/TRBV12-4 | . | CASSLTTGGRETQYF | TGTGCCAGCAGTCTAACCACAGGAGGGAGGGAGACCCAGTACTTC
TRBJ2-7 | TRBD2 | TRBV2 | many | CASGEGIYEQYF | TGTGCCAGCGGGGAGGGGATATACGAGCAGTACTTC
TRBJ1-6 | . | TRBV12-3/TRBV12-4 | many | CASSLSQLYNSPLHF | TGTGCCAGCAGTTTAAGTCAGCTCTATAATTCACCCCTCCACTTT
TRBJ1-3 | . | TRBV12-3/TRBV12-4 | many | CASTLFNSGNTIYF | TGTGCCAGCACTCTGTTCAACTCTGGAAACACCATATATTTT
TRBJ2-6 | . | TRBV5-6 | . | CASGRTPFPSGANVLTF | TGTGCCAGCGGTAGAACGCCTTTCCCCTCTGGGGCCAACGTCCTGACTTTC
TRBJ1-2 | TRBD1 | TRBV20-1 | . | CSASYLAQGGDGYTF | TGCAGTGCTAGCTATCTGGCCCAGGGGGGTGATGGCTACACCTTC
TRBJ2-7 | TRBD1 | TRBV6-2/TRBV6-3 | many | CASSSGQGLVDYYEQYF | TGTGCCAGCAGCTCTGGACAGGGTTTAGTTGACTACTACGAGCAGTACTTC
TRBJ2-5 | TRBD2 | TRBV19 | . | CASRRGGQETQYF | TGTGCCAGTCGGCGGGGGGGCCAAGAGACCCAGTACTTC
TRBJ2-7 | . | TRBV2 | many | CASRPPYRVNYEQYF | TGTGCCAGCAGGCCTCCCTACAGGGTGAACTACGAGCAGTACTTC
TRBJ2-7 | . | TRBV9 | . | CASSVDGEQQYF | TGTGCCAGCAGCGTAGACGGGGAACAGCAGTACTTC
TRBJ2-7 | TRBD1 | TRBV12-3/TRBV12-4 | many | CASKPPGQGDEQYF | TGTGCCAGCAAGCCACCGGGACAGGGGGACGAGCAGTACTTC
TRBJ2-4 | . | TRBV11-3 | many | CASSLGDIQYF | TGTGCCAGCAGCTTAGGGGACATTCAGTACTTC
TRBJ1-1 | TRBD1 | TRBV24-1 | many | CATRPRDRNTEAFF | TGTGCCACCCGACCGAGGGACAGGAACACTGAAGCTTTCTTT
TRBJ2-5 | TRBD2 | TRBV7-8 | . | CASSNGLSGARQTQYF | TGTGCCAGCAGCAACGGACTAAGCGGGGCCCGGCAGACCCAGTACTTC
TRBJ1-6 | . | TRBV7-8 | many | CASLLTRDTHSPLHF | TGTGCCAGTCTACTAACACGGGACACTCATTCACCCCTCCACTTT
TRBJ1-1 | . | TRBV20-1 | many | CSARDWGGLNTEAFF | TGCAGTGCTAGAGATTGGGGGGGGCTGAACACTGAAGCTTTCTTT
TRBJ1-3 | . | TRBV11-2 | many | CASSSADGGRSGNTIYF | TGTGCCAGCAGCTCGGCGGACGGGGGTCGCTCTGGAAACACCATATATTTT
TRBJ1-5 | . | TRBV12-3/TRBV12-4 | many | CASSPGGRGPQHF | TGTGCCAGCAGCCCCGGGGGGCGGGGGCCCCAGCATTTT
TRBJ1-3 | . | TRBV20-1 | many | CSGVRGNTIYF | TGCAGTGGTGTACGGGGGAACACCATATATTTT
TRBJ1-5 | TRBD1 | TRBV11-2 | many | CASSPKGADNQPQHF | TGTGCCAGCAGCCCGAAGGGGGCGGACAATCAGCCCCAGCATTTT